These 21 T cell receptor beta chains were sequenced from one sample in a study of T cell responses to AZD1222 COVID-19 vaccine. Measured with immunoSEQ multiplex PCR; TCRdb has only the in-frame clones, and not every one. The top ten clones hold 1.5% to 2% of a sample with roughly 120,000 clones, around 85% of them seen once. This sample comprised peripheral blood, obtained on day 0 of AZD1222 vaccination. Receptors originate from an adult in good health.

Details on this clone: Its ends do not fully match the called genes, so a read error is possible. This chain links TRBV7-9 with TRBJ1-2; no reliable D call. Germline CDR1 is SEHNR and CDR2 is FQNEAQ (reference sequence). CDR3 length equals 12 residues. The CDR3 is CASSSSTTSHRF. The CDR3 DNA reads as TGTGCCAGCAGCTCAAGTACGACGAGTCACCGCTTC.

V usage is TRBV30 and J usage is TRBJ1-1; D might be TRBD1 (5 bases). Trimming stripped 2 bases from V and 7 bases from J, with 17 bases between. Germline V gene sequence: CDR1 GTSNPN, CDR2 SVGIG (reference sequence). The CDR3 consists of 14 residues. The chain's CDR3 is CAWSLGGGAREAFF. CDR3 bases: TGTGCCTGGAGTCTGGGGGGAGGGGCGCGTGAAGCTTTCTTT. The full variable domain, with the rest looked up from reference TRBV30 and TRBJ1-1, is SQTIHQWPATLVQPVGSPLSLECTVEGTSNPNLYWYRQAAGRGLQLLFYSVGIGQISSEVPQNLSASRPQDRQFILSSKKLLLSDSGFYLCAWSLGGGAREAFFGQGTRLTVV.

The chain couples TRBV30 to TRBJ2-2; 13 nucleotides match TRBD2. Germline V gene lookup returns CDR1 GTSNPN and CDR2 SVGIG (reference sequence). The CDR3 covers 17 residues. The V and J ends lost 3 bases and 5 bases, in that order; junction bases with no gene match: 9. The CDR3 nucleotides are TGTGCCTGGAGCGGGGGGACTAGCGGGGATGGGACCGGGGAGCTGTTTTTT. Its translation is CAWSGGTSGDGTGELFF. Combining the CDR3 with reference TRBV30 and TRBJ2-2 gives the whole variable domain SQTIHQWPATLVQPVGSPLSLECTVEGTSNPNLYWYRQAAGRGLQLLFYSVGIGQISSEVPQNLSASRPQDRQFILSSKKLLLSDSGFYLCAWSGGTSGDGTGELFFGEGSRLTVL.

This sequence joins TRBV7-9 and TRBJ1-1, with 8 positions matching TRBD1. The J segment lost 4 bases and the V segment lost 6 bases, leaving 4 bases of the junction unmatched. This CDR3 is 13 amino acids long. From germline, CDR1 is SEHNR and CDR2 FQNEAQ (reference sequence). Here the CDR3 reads CASSYRGGTEAFF. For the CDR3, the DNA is TGTGCCAGCAGTTACAGGGGGGGCACTGAAGCTTTCTTT.

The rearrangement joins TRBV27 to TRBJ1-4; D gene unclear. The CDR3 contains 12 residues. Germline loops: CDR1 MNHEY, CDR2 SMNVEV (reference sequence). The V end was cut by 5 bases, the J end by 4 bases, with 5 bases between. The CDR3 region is CASSLDNEKLFF. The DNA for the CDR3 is TGTGCCAGCAGTCTGGATAATGAAAAACTGTTTTTT.

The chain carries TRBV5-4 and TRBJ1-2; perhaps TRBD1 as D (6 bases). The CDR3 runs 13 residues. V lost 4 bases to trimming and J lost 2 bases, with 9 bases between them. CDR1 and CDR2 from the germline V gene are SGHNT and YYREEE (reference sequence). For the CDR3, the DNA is TGTGCCAGCAGCGATGACAGGAACTATGGCTACACCTTC. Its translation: CASSDDRNYGYTF.

CDR3 nucleotides: TGTGCCACGGCCGATGGGCAATTTTATGGCTACACCTTC. It codes for CATADGQFYGYTF. The chain uses TRBV6-5 and TRBJ1-2; no firm D call. Trimming left V 10 bases short and J 5 bases short, with 17 bases between. This CDR3 has 13 amino acids. Looked up from germline, CDR1 is MNHEY and CDR2 is SVGAGI.

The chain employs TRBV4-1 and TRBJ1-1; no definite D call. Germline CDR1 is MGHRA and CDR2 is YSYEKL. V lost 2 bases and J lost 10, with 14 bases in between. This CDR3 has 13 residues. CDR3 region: CASSQNGVLGAFF. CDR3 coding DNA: TGCGCCAGCAGCCAAAATGGGGTCCTCGGAGCTTTCTTT.

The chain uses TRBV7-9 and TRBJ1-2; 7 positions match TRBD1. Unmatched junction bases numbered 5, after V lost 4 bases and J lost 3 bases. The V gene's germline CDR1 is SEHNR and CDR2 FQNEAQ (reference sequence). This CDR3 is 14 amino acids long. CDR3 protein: CASSWDRTYYGYTF. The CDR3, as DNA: TGTGCCAGCAGCTGGGACAGAACTTACTATGGCTACACCTTC.

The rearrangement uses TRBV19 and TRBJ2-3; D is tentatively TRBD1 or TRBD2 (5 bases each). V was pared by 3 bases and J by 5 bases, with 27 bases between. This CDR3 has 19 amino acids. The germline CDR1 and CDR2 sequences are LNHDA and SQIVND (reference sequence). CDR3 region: CASSIRAPGPNRGQDTQYF. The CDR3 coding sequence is TGTGCCAGTAGTATCCGAGCACCGGGACCTAATAGGGGCCAAGATACGCAGTATTTT. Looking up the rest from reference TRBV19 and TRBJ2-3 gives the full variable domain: DGGITQSPKYLFRKEGQNVTLSCEQNLNHDAMYWYRQDPGQGLRLIYYSQIVNDFQKGDIAEGYSVSREKKESFPLTVTSAQKNPTAFYLCASSIRAPGPNRGQDTQYFGPGTRLTVL.

This chain's CDR3 is CASSLRANVLTF. The CDR3 DNA follows: TGTGCCAGCAGCCTAAGAGCCAACGTCCTGACTTTC. This chain connects TRBV3-1 (or the pseudogene TRBV3-2) to TRBJ2-6; D is undetermined. Germline-derived CDR1 and CDR2 are LGHDT and YNNKEL (reference sequence). Trimming cost V 4 bases and J 7 bases, with 5 bases left between them. The CDR3 spans 12 residues.

The CDR3 DNA is TGTGCCATCAGTGAGGATGAGCTACTCAGGCAGTTCTTC. Amino acids: CAISEDELLRQFF. V and J are TRBV10-3 and TRBJ2-1; no reliable D call. V was shortened by 2 bases and J by 12 bases, with 14 bases between the two germline ends. The CDR3 spans 13 residues. Looked up from germline, CDR1 is ENHRY and CDR2 is SYGVKD.

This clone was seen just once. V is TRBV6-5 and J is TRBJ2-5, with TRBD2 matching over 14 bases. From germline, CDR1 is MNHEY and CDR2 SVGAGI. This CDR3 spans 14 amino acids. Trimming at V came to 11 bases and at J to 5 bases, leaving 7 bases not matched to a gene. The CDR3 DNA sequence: TGTGCCGCGACTAGCGGGGGGGCCTGGGAGACCCAGTACTTC. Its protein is CAATSGGAWETQYF.

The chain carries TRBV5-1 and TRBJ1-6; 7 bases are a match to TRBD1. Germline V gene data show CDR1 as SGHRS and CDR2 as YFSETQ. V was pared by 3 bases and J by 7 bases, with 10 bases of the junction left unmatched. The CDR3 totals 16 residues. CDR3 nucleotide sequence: TGCGCCAGCAGCTATGAACCGGGACAGTCGAATTCACCCCTCCACTTT. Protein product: CASSYEPGQSNSPLHF.

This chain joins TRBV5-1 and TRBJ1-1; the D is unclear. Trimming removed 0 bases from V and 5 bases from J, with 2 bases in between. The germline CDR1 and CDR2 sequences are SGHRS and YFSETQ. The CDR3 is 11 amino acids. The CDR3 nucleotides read TGCGCCAGCAGCTTGGAGACTGAAGCTTTCTTT. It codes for CASSLETEAFF.

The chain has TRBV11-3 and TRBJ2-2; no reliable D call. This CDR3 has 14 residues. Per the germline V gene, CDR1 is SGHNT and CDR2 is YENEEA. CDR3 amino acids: CAAAGQGSTGELFF. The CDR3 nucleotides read TGTGCTGCGGCAGGCCAAGGGTCTACCGGGGAGCTGTTTTTT.

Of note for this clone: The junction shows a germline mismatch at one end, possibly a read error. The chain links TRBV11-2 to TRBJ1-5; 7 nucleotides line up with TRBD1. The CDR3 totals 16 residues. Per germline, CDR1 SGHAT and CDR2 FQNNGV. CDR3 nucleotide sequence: TGTGCCAGCAGTTCAACCGGGACAGCCGCCAATGAGCCCCAGCATTTT. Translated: CASSSTGTAANEPQHF.

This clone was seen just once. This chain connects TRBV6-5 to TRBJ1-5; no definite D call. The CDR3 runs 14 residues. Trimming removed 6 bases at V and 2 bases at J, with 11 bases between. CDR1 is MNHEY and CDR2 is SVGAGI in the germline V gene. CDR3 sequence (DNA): TGTGCCAGCAGCCGGGGATTCGGCAATCAGCCCCAGCATTTT. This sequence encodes CASSRGFGNQPQHF.

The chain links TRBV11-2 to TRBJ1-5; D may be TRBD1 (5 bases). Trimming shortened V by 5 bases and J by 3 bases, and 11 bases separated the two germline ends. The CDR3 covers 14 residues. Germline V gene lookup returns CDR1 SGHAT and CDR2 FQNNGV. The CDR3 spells CASSPGGNNQPQHF. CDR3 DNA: TGTGCCAGCAGCCCTGGGGGTAACAATCAGCCCCAGCATTTT.

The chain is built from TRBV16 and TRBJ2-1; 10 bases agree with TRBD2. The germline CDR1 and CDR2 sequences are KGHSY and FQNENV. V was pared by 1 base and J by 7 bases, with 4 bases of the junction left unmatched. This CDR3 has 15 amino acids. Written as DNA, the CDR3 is TGTGCCAGCAGCCAATTAAGCGGGAGGGGAAATGAGCAGTTCTTC. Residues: CASSQLSGRGNEQFF. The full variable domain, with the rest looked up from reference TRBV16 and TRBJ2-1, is GEEVAQTPKHLVRGEGQKAKLYCAPIKGHSYVFWYQQVLKNEFKFLISFQNENVFDETGMPKERFSAKCLPNSPCSLEIQATKLEDSAVYFCASSQLSGRGNEQFFGPGTRLTVL.

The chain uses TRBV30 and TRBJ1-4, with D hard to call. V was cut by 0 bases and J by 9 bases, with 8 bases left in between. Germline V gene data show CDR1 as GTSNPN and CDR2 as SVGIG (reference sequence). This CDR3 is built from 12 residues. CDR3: CAWSVVRKKLFF. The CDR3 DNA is TGTGCCTGGAGTGTGGTTAGAAAAAAACTGTTTTTT.